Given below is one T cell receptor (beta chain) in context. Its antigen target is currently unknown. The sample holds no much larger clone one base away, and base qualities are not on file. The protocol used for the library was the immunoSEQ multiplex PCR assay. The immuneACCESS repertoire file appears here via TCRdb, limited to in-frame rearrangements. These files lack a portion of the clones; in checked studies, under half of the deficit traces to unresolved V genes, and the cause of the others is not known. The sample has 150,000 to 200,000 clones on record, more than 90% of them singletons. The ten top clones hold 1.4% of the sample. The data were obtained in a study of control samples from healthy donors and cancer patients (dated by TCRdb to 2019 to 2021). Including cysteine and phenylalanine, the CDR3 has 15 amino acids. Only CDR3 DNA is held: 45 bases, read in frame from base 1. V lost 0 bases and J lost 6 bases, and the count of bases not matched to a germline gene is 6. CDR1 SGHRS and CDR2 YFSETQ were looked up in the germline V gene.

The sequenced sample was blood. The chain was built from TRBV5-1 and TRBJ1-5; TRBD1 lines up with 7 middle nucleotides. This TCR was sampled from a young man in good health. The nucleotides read TGCGCCAGCAGCTTGGATACAGGGGAGGGTCAGCCCCAGCATTTT. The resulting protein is CASSLDTGEGQPQHF.